What follows describes a single TCR beta chain. The target antigen is unknown. This entry is derived from a study of cytomegalovirus exposure and HLA in healthy donors. General study results and limits: Later on, analysis showed that most CMV-associated TCR beta chains appeared to be HLA-restricted.

This CDR3 has 16 amino acids. V was cut by 2 bases and J by 4 bases, with 18 bases left in between. Germline CDR1 reads SGHTA; CDR2 reads FQGNSA. Amplification used 60 Vbeta primers and 13 Jbeta primers. Sequenced by immunoSEQ multiplex PCR; TCRdb stores in-frame clones only, minus some. The sample has fewer than 140,000 clones, 65% to 80% seen once. The sample consisted of PBMCs. The origin of this receptor is a male donor in good health and CMV-seropositive. The rearrangement joins TRBV7-2 to TRBJ2-7; D is unclear. CDR3 region: CASSLFPHPGGYEQYF. The CDR3 DNA is TGTGCCAGCAGCTTATTTCCTCATCCGGGTGGTTACGAGCAGTACTTC.